These 14 T cell receptor beta chains were all obtained from the same sample, sequenced in a study of beta chain features in type 1 diabetes. Expressed TCRB transcripts were sequenced after all isolated RNA was converted to cDNA. Using immunoSEQ multiplex PCR, the repertoire was profiled, and TCRdb retains in-frame clones only, with some absent. The table records about 320,000 clones, around 15% of them present only once. The material sequenced was central memory CD4+ T cells from blood. These receptors were obtained from a man aged 25 to 40 in good health.

This clone has more than one count but fewer than ten. This rearrangement joins TRBV7-2 to TRBJ2-1; 10 bases align to TRBD2. With 0 bases clipped from V and 8 bases from J, the junction kept 7 bases outside the gene matches. Looked up from germline, CDR1 is SGHTA and CDR2 is FQGNSA. CDR3 size: 16 residues. The CDR3, as DNA: TGTGCCAGCAGCTTAGCGGCTAGCGGGAGCGGATATGAGCAGTTCTTC. This translates into CASSLAASGSGYEQFF.

This clone showed up just a few times. Additional DNA sequences in this sample encode the identical CDR3. This chain uses TRBV18 with TRBJ2-5; D not certain. The V end was cut by 3 bases, the J end by 5 bases, with 10 bases between. The CDR3 loop spans 13 amino acids. In germline, CDR1 is KGHSH, CDR2 LQKENI. The CDR3 is CASSPSNRETQYF. CDR3 DNA sequence: TGTGCCAGCTCACCGAGTAATCGGGAGACCCAGTACTTC.

To note about this clone: Relative to the germline gene, one junction end is altered; a read error may explain this. The identical CDR3 is also encoded by other nucleotide sequences in the sample. The chain joins TRBV2 to TRBJ1-5; D uncertain. The CDR3 is 14 residues long. Germline V gene sequence: CDR1 SNHLY, CDR2 FYNNEI. DNA for the CDR3: TGTGCCAGCAGCGAAGGTGGAGGGAATCAGCCCCAGCATTTT. It codes for CASSEGGGNQPQHF.

In its sample, this clone was seen a few times. Written as DNA, the CDR3 is TGTGCCAGCAGCCGAAAAAAGTCGACTGCTAGCACAGATACGCAGTATTTT. This encodes CASSRKKSTASTDTQYF. This sequence joins TRBV11-3 and TRBJ2-3, with unresolved D. CDR1 and CDR2 from the germline V gene are SGHNT and YENEEA. This CDR3 region has 17 residues. Trimming pared 5 bases from V and 0 bases from J, leaving 18 bases between. Drawing the rest from reference TRBV11-3 and TRBJ2-3, the complete variable domain is EAGVVQSPRYKIIEKKQPVAFWCNPISGHNTLYWYLQNLGQGPELLIRYENEEAVDDSQLPKDRFSAERLKGVDSTLKIQPAELGDSAVYLCASSRKKSTASTDTQYFGPGTRLTVL.

The V call is TRBV4-3, the J call TRBJ2-5; D gene ambiguous. V lost 4 bases and J 2 bases, leaving 11 bases between the germline ends. Germline-derived CDR1 and CDR2 are LGHNA and YSLEER. The CDR3 is made up of 14 amino acids. Here the CDR3 reads CASSLSEGQETQYF. For the CDR3, the DNA is TGCGCCAGCAGCCTTTCGGAAGGGCAAGAGACCCAGTACTTC.

This clone was seen a few times. The chain recombines TRBV6-5 with TRBJ1-1; no reliable D call. V gave up 8 bases and J gave up 1 base, with 8 bases separating them. Germline values: CDR1 MNHEY, CDR2 SVGAGI. The CDR3 contains 12 residues. The CDR3 sequence is CASVTSNTEAFF. CDR3 DNA: TGTGCCAGCGTCACCTCGAACACTGAAGCTTTCTTT.

This clone showed up just a few times. V gene TRBV25-1 combines with J gene TRBJ1-2; 7 bases align to TRBD1. Trimming cost V 10 bases and J 7 bases; bases outside gene matches: 6. This CDR3 region has 11 residues. The germline V gene encodes CDR1 MGHDK and CDR2 SYGVNS. The CDR3 reads CAISSGGGYTF. In DNA, the CDR3 is TGTGCCATCTCATCAGGGGGTGGCTACACCTTC.

This clone has a handful of counts. The J gene is TRBJ2-7, the V gene TRBV6-1; 11 bases map to TRBD2. The germline V gene encodes CDR1 MNHNS and CDR2 SASEGT. The J segment lost 3 bases and the V segment lost 0 bases, leaving 4 bases of the junction unmatched. There are 16 residues in the CDR3. DNA of the CDR3: TGTGCCAGCAGTGAAGCCCTAGCGGGGGGATTCTACGAGCAGTACTTC. Its protein product is CASSEALAGGFYEQYF.

The chain combines TRBV29-1 with TRBJ2-7; D might be TRBD2 (5 bases). Trimming stripped 5 bases from V and 2 bases from J, with 10 bases between. This CDR3 has 12 amino acids. The V gene's germline CDR1 is SQVTM and CDR2 ANQGSEA. CDR3 sequence (DNA): TGCAGCGTTTCAGACGGGACCTACGAGCAGTACGTC. Amino acid sequence: CSVSDGTYEQYV.

This clone was detected only a few times. The chain employs TRBV11-2 and TRBJ1-1; a weak D match, TRBD1 (5 bases). This CDR3 region has 14 residues. Germline CDR1 and CDR2: SGHAT and FQNNGV. Deletions cut 4 bases from V and 11 bases from J, with 20 bases between. CDR3 loop: CASSSPGFAEAAFF. CDR3 coding DNA: TGTGCCAGCAGCTCCCCAGGGTTTGCGGAGGCGGCTTTCTTT.

This clone was recorded a few times. CDR3 bases: TGTGCCAGCAGTTACGGATCAGGGGGGCAGGGCCAGCCCCAGCATTTT. Translation: CASSYGSGGQGQPQHF. V is TRBV6-5 and J is TRBJ1-5, with 7 bases aligning to TRBD1. The germline V gene has CDR1 MNHEY and CDR2 SVGAGI. The CDR3 is 16 amino acids. V lost 2 bases to trimming and J lost 7 bases; unmatched junction nucleotides: 11.

The J gene is TRBJ2-1, the V gene TRBV7-8, with TRBD2 identical over 10 bases. Germline lookup yields CDR1 SGHVS and CDR2 FQNEAQ. V was pared by 5 bases and J by 2 bases, with 6 bases of the junction left unmatched. The CDR3 is made up of 16 amino acids. The CDR3 protein is CASSGRTSGTYNEQFF. In nucleotides, the CDR3 is TGTGCCAGCAGCGGCCGAACTAGCGGGACCTACAATGAGCAGTTCTTC.

In this sample, this clone turned up a few times. The chain uses TRBV7-9 and TRBJ2-5; 8 positions agree with TRBD2. TRBJ2-7 matches the DNA end more closely, so the J call is doubtful. CDR3 size: 15 residues. CDR1 is SEHNR, CDR2 FQNEAQ, per germline (reference sequence). The chain's CDR3 is CASSPPGGASYEQYF. The CDR3 region has the DNA TGTGCCAGCAGCCCCCCGGGGGGGGCCTCCTACGAGCAGTACTTC.

The sample holds a few counts of this clone. The chain recombines TRBV4-1 with TRBJ2-7; 12 bases match TRBD2. V gave up 1 base and J gave up 3 bases; unmatched junction bases: 1. Germline lookup yields CDR1 MGHRA and CDR2 YSYEKL. The CDR3 covers 15 residues. The DNA of the CDR3 is TGCGCCAGCAGCCAAGGACTAGCGGGAGTCTACGAGCAGTACGTC. Encoded protein: CASSQGLAGVYEQYV.